This TCR beta chain came from a study of blood T cells in healthy people across ages. Findings of the study overall: Naive CD4+ cells and diversity were both higher in long-lived donors than in aged donors.

Donors were systemically healthy Caucasian individuals from Russia aged roughly 6 to 100 years. Isolated PBMCs totaled at least 6.5 million in each sample. To note about this clonotype: Its antigen is unidentified.

There are 16 residues in the CDR3. The ends were cut back, 2 bases at V and 4 bases at J, with 16 bases in the middle. Looked up from germline, CDR1 is SGHVS and CDR2 is FNYEAQ. For the second PCR, which ran for about 6 to 12 cycles, a sample-barcoded 5' primer and a J-beta primer mix were used. The study obtained at least 3 million CDR3-containing paired-end reads from every sample. TCRdb re-derived calls from the 5' RACE reads in MiXCR, one entry per CDR3 protein. Of under 1,000,000 distinct CDR3 sequences in the sample, around 36% are singletons; the top ten hold 10% to 15%. The chain couples TRBV7-6 to TRBJ2-3, with a possible D match to TRBD1 (5 bases). The sequencing input was blood. The clonotype was recovered from a man between 18 and 29 years old in good health. The CDR3 loop reads CASSLQGMIAADTQYF. The CDR3 bases are TGTGCCAGCAGCTTACAGGGTATGATAGCTGCAGATACGCAGTATTTT.